The 30 T cell receptor beta chains in this list originate from one sample, sequenced in a study of T cells after yellow fever vaccination. A single record per CDR3 protein comes from TCRdb applying MiXCR to the 5' RACE reads. Of fewer than 85,000 distinct CDR3 sequences in the sample, 7.7% are singletons; the top ten hold less than 50%. The input for sequencing was CD8+ T cells sorted from PBMCs, taken on the day of the yellow fever booster vaccination. The receptors shown here come from a man aged 25-45 years who received the YFV17D yellow fever vaccine.

Comments on this clonotype: With a much larger clone just one base away, this may be a read error. V gene TRBV29-1 combines with J gene TRBJ2-3; a weak D match, TRBD1 (6 bases). Between the trimmed V and J ends, which lost 5 bases and 2 bases, there was a span of 20 bases. The CDR3 is 16 residues long. Germline assignment: CDR1 SQVTM and CDR2 ANQGSEA. This CDR3 is CSVPSLQGPITDTQYF. The CDR3, as DNA: TGCAGCGTTCCAAGCCTACAGGGTCCCATCACAGATACGCAGTATTTT.

Of note for this clonotype: Relative to the germline gene, one junction end is altered; a read error may explain this. V and J are TRBV7-6 and TRBJ2-7; 9 bases agree with TRBD1. The CDR3 sequence is 19 residues long. Germline lookup yields CDR1 SGHVS and CDR2 FNYEAQ. For the CDR3, the DNA is TGTGCAAGCAGCTTAGAGGGGTCGGGACAGGGTGAAAGCTCCTACGAGCAGTACTTC. It encodes CASSLEGSGQGESSYEQYF.

The chain recombines TRBV9 with TRBJ2-1; D gene ambiguous. CDR1 is SGDLS, CDR2 YYNGEE, per germline. The length of the CDR3 is 12 residues. The V and J ends lost 0 bases and 7 bases respectively, with 5 bases between them. The CDR3 nucleotides read TGTGCCAGCAGCGTAGCTAGTAATGAGCAGTTCTTC. It translates to CASSVASNEQFF.

This clonotype showed up many times. The chain uses TRBV6-5 and TRBJ1-5; tentative D call: TRBD1 (5 bases). Trimming took off 6 bases at V and 2 bases at J, with 11 bases between the two ends. CDR3 length: 14 residues. The germline V gene has CDR1 MNHEY and CDR2 SVGAGI. The CDR3 reads CASRSGTGNQPQHF. CDR3 DNA: TGTGCCAGCAGGTCGGGGACTGGCAATCAGCCCCAGCATTTT.

There are a few counts of this clonotype. The rearrangement joins TRBV10-2 to TRBJ2-1; no firm D call. The CDR3 is made up of 10 amino acids. CDR1 and CDR2 from the germline V gene are WSHSY and SAAADI. CDR3 region: CATLGGEQFF. Here the CDR3 DNA reads TGCGCTACACTTGGCGGCGAGCAGTTCTTC.

This clonotype turned up a few times. J is TRBJ2-7 and V is TRBV9; 8 bases match TRBD1. CDR1 and CDR2 (germline): SGDLS, YYNGEE. The CDR3 contains 16 residues. V lost 4 bases to trimming and J lost 4 bases; unmatched junction nucleotides: 13. CDR3 nucleotide sequence: TGTGCCAGCAGCTCATCAGACAGGGGCCGGCGATACGAGCAGTACTTC. It encodes CASSSSDRGRRYEQYF.

This clonotype was recorded at least ten times. The CDR3 nucleotides are TGTGCCAGCAGTTTAACAGGGGGCGCCGGGGAGCTGTTTTTT. It codes for CASSLTGGAGELFF. The chain couples TRBV12-3 or TRBV12-4 to TRBJ2-2; 9 nucleotides agree with TRBD1. This CDR3 is built from 14 residues. Losses at the gene ends were 2 bases for V and 6 bases for J; bases not matched to a gene: 1.

The V call is TRBV11-3, the J call TRBJ2-5; D remains ambiguous. Trimming pared 5 bases from V and 0 bases from J, leaving 7 bases between. The V gene's germline CDR1 is SGHNT and CDR2 YENEEA. This CDR3 region has 13 residues. CDR3 nucleotide sequence: TGTGCCAGCAGCCTTACATACCAAGAGACCCAGTACTTC. Translated: CASSLTYQETQYF.

The genes are TRBV27 and TRBJ2-7; 8 bases fit TRBD1. The CDR3 has 14 residues. The V gene's germline CDR1 is MNHEY and CDR2 SMNVEV (reference sequence). V was clipped by 3 bases and J by 5 bases; unmatched bases: 6. CDR3 residues: CASSFKQTGDEQYF. The DNA of the CDR3 is TGTGCCAGCAGTTTTAAGCAGACAGGGGACGAGCAGTACTTC.

V usage is TRBV5-1 and J usage is TRBJ1-1; perhaps TRBD1 as D (5 bases). The CDR3 is made up of 15 amino acids. Trimming pared 0 bases from V and 3 bases from J, leaving 12 bases between. Germline V gene data show CDR1 as SGHRS and CDR2 as YFSETQ. The CDR3 nucleotides are TGCGCCAGCAGCTTGGCGGGGGGGACGTACACTGAAGCTTTCTTT. It specifies CASSLAGGTYTEAFF.

This clonotype was seen many times. The chain joins TRBV12-3 or TRBV12-4 to TRBJ2-1; maybe TRBD2 (6 bases). The V end was cut by 5 bases, the J end by 7 bases, with 12 bases between. CDR3 length: 13 residues. The CDR3 sequence: CASSPGGVNEQFF. The CDR3 DNA reads as TGTGCCAGCAGTCCCGGCGGGGTAAATGAGCAGTTCTTC.

This clonotype was picked up a small number of times. The CDR3 bases are TGCGCCAGCAGCCAAGTCGGGGAGCAGTTCTTC. Amino acid sequence: CASSQVGEQFF. The chain has TRBV4-1 and TRBJ2-1, with unresolved D. CDR1 and CDR2 (germline): MGHRA, YSYEKL. This CDR3 comprises 11 residues. Trimming stripped 1 base from V and 10 bases from J, with 5 bases between.

This clonotype was counted at least ten times. The chain has TRBV20-1 and TRBJ1-6; maybe TRBD1 (6 bases). Per germline, CDR1 DFQATT and CDR2 SNEGSKA (reference sequence). Trimming stripped 4 bases from V and 6 bases from J, with 10 bases between. The CDR3 runs to 13 residues. This CDR3 is CSAKQGPNSPLHF. Here the CDR3 DNA reads TGCAGTGCTAAACAGGGACCTAATTCACCCCTCCACTTT.

The gene calls are TRBV5-6 and TRBJ2-2; the D gene is possibly TRBD1 (6 bases). The germline V gene encodes CDR1 SGHDT and CDR2 YYEEEE. The CDR3 runs to 17 residues. Trimming cost V 1 base and J 2 bases, with 15 bases left between them. CDR3 nucleotide sequence: TGTGCCAGCAGCTTGAGGACGGGCAGGGGAAACACCGGGGAGCTGTTTTTT. Its protein is CASSLRTGRGNTGELFF.

At least ten counts were recorded for this clonotype. This chain joins TRBV4-3 and TRBJ2-7, with 7 bases fitting TRBD1. With V trimmed by 6 bases and J by 5 bases, 10 bases remained unmatched. The V gene's germline CDR1 is LGHNA and CDR2 YSLEER. The CDR3 spans 14 residues. CDR3 sequence reads: CASSPQGDVNEQYF. CDR3 DNA sequence: TGCGCCAGCAGTCCGCAGGGGGATGTGAACGAGCAGTACTTC.

This clonotype was detected ten times or more. The genes are TRBV6-5 and TRBJ2-2; 7 bases are a match to TRBD1. V lost 3 bases, J lost 0 bases, and 7 bases stayed unmatched. Germline V gene sequence: CDR1 MNHEY, CDR2 SVGAGI. The CDR3 extends over 17 amino acids. The CDR3 loop reads CASSYRGGVPNTGELFF. CDR3 nucleotides: TGTGCCAGCAGTTATAGAGGGGGCGTCCCGAACACCGGGGAGCTGTTTTTT.

This clonotype was found many times. This sequence joins TRBV5-1 and TRBJ2-7; possibly TRBD1 for D (6 bases). Germline V gives CDR1 SGHRS, CDR2 YFSETQ. The CDR3 loop spans 12 amino acids. V was clipped by 4 bases and J by 5 bases, with 10 bases between them. This chain's CDR3 is CASSGQSDEQYF. For the CDR3, the DNA is TGCGCCAGCAGCGGACAGTCGGACGAGCAGTACTTC. Full variable domain (remainder filled in from reference TRBV5-1 and TRBJ2-7): KAGVTQTPRYLIKTRGQQVTLSCSPISGHRSVSWYQQTPGQGLQFLFEYFSETQRNKGNFPGRFSGRQFSNSRSEMNVSTLELGDSALYLCASSGQSDEQYFGPGTRLTVT.

There are many counts of this clonotype. The chain joins TRBV29-1 to TRBJ2-1, with TRBD2 identical over 7 bases. The germline V gene encodes CDR1 SQVTM and CDR2 ANQGSEA. The CDR3 is 12 amino acids. The V segment lost 3 bases and the J segment 5 bases; nucleotides outside the gene matches: 1. The CDR3 DNA is TGCAGCGTTGAGGGAGGGAACAATGAGCAGTTCTTC. Its translation is CSVEGGNNEQFF.

This rearrangement joins TRBV20-1 to TRBJ2-3, with 9 bases fitting TRBD2. Per the germline V gene, CDR1 is DFQATT and CDR2 is SNEGSKA (reference sequence). This CDR3 is 13 amino acids long. The J segment lost 6 bases and the V segment lost 1 base, leaving 2 bases of the junction unmatched. The CDR3 bases are TGCAGTGCTAGAGCAGGGACTAGCGATACGCAGTATTTT. This codes for CSARAGTSDTQYF.

This clonotype has just a few counts. J is TRBJ2-1 and V is TRBV7-9; no clear D gene. Germline V lookup: CDR1 SEHNR, CDR2 FQNEAQ (reference sequence). The length of the CDR3 is 8 residues. V dropped 1 base and J dropped 16 bases, with 2 bases sitting between them. The CDR3 nucleotides read TGTGCCAGCAGCTTAGGTTTCTTC. It specifies CASSLGFF.

This clonotype was recorded a few times. As DNA, the CDR3 is TGCGCCAGCAGCGATGGGACGCAAGCCTACGAGCAGTACTTC. Residues: CASSDGTQAYEQYF. The chain recombines TRBV4-3 with TRBJ2-7; possibly TRBD1 or TRBD2 for D (5 bases each). The length of the CDR3 is 14 residues. The germline V gene has CDR1 LGHNA and CDR2 YSLEER. V was shortened by 5 bases and J by 2 bases, with 13 bases between the two germline ends.

This clonotype was seen only a few times. The gene calls are TRBV28 and TRBJ2-3; D is undetermined. Germline V lookup: CDR1 MDHEN, CDR2 SYDVKM. The CDR3 runs to 12 residues. Trimming pared 7 bases from V and 8 bases from J, leaving 13 bases between. The CDR3: CASMSETGTQYF. Here the CDR3 DNA reads TGTGCCAGCATGTCCGAAACTGGTACGCAGTATTTT.

This rearrangement joins TRBV20-1 to TRBJ2-7, with a possible D match to TRBD1 (6 bases). Germline lookup yields CDR1 DFQATT and CDR2 SNEGSKA (reference sequence). CDR3 size: 15 residues. Trimming cost V 4 bases and J 2 bases, with 18 bases left between them. The CDR3 region is CSATPRGTLPYEQYF. CDR3 nucleotide sequence: TGCAGTGCTACCCCTAGGGGGACCCTCCCCTACGAGCAGTACTTC.

The CDR3 protein is CASSELGDAGPQETQYF. The CDR3 region has the DNA TGTGCCAGCAGTGAACTCGGGGACGCAGGGCCCCAAGAGACCCAGTACTTC. The chain links TRBV2 to TRBJ2-5, with D possibly called TRBD1 or TRBD2 (5 bases each). CDR3 size: 17 residues. The germline V and J ends were trimmed by 2 bases and 1 base, with 17 bases remaining between them. CDR1 is SNHLY and CDR2 is FYNNEI in the germline V gene.

The chain has TRBV27 and TRBJ2-7, with TRBD2 as a possible D gene (5 bases). Germline V gene sequence: CDR1 MNHEY, CDR2 SMNVEV (reference sequence). Trimming took off 5 bases at V and 3 bases at J, with 17 bases between the two ends. This CDR3 region has 15 residues. The DNA of the CDR3 is TGTGCCAGCAGTGAAGGACTGACCATCTACTACGAGCAGTACTTC. The encoded protein is CASSEGLTIYYEQYF.

In its sample, this clonotype was seen a few times. The chain employs TRBV29-1 and TRBJ2-1, with 9 bases matching TRBD2. This CDR3 contains 14 residues. V shed 6 bases and J 7 bases; nucleotides not matched to a gene: 10. The V gene's germline CDR1 is SQVTM and CDR2 ANQGSEA. CDR3 region: CSVAGLAHGNEQFF. The CDR3 DNA reads TGCAGCGTCGCGGGACTAGCCCATGGGAATGAGCAGTTCTTC.

This clonotype has more than one count but fewer than ten. The genes are TRBV7-6 and TRBJ2-3; D unclear. Germline values: CDR1 SGHVS, CDR2 FNYEAQ. Trimming cost V 4 bases and J 0 bases, with 5 bases left between them. CDR3 length: 13 amino acids. The CDR3 region is CASSSISTDTQYF. For the CDR3, the DNA is TGTGCCAGCAGCTCAATCAGCACAGATACGCAGTATTTT.

The table lists this clonotype with a few counts. This sequence joins TRBV20-1 and TRBJ2-7; D might be TRBD2 (6 bases). Germline V gives CDR1 DFQATT, CDR2 SNEGSKA (reference sequence). Trimming took 0 bases from V and 2 from J, leaving 17 bases between them. The CDR3 runs to 16 residues. CDR3 sequence reads: CSARDERGLPTYEQYF. CDR3 sequence (DNA): TGCAGTGCTAGAGATGAAAGGGGACTTCCCACCTACGAGCAGTACTTC.

This clonotype was observed a handful of times. The chain couples TRBV10-3 to TRBJ2-1, with D possibly TRBD2 on 6 matching bases. V lost 1 base and J 7 bases, leaving 14 bases between the germline ends. The CDR3 spans 15 residues. Germline loops: CDR1 ENHRY, CDR2 SYGVKD. For the CDR3, the DNA is TGTGCCATCAGTGAGTTTGAGGGCGCGGGAAATGAGCAGTTCTTC. It encodes CAISEFEGAGNEQFF.

For the CDR3, the DNA is TGTGCCAGCAGCTTGGGGGGAGATGGCAATGAGCAGTTCTTC. Translating it yields CASSLGGDGNEQFF. The V and J genes are TRBV28 and TRBJ2-1, with D maybe TRBD2 (6 bases). Germline CDR1 MDHEN, CDR2 SYDVKM. The CDR3 runs 14 residues. The germline V and J ends were trimmed by 6 bases and 6 bases, with 15 bases remaining between them.